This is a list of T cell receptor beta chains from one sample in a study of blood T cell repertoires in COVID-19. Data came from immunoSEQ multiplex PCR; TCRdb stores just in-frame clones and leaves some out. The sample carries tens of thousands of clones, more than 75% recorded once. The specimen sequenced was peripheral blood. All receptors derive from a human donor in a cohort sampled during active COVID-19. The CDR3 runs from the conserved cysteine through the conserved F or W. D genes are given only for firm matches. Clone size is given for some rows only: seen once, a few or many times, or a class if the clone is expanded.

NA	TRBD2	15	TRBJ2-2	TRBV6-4	CASSEGLPGTGELFF	TGTGCCAGCAGTGAGGGACTACCTGGTACCGGGGAGCTGTTTTTT
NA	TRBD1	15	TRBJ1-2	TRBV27	CASSADRGGWGGYTF	TGTGCCAGCAGTGCGGACAGGGGCGGCTGGGGCGGCTACACCTTC
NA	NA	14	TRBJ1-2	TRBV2	CASRSRGANYGYTF	TGTGCCAGCAGATCCCGGGGAGCTAACTATGGCTACACCTTC
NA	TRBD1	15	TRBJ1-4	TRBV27	CASSLLGQHNEKLFF	TGTGCCAGCAGTTTATTGGGACAGCATAATGAAAAACTGTTTTTT
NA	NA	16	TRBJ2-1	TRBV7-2	CASSFLAHRSYNEQFF	TGTGCCAGCAGCTTCTTAGCCCACAGGTCCTACAATGAGCAGTTCTTC
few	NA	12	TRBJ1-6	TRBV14	CASSQFSGTLHF	TGTGCCAGCAGCCAATTCTCCGGGACCCTCCACTTT
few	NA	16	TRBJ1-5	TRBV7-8	CASSLRQGPVNQPQHF	TGTGCCAGCAGCTTGAGGCAGGGGCCAGTTAATCAGCCCCAGCATTTT
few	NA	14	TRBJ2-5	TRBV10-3	CAISDPTEATYQYF	TGTGCCATCAGTGATCCTACAGAAGCCACCTACCAGTACTTC
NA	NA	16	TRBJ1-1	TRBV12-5	CASGLVLGKGNSEAFF	TGTGCTAGTGGTTTGGTACTCGGGAAGGGAAACTCTGAAGCTTTCTTT
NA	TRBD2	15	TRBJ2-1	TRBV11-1	CASSLGGRVRNEQFF	TGTGCCAGCAGCTTAGGCGGGAGGGTACGGAATGAGCAGTTCTTC
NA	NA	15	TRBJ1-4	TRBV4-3	CASSQLTWEGGKLFF	TGCGCCAGCAGCCAACTCACCTGGGAGGGCGGAAAACTGTTTTTT
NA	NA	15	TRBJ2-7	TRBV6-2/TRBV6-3	CASSYVRGVSYEQYF	TGTGCCAGCAGTTACGTGAGAGGTGTCTCCTACGAGCAGTACTTC
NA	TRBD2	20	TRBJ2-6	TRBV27	CASSPRVRLAGLSGANVLTF	TGTGCCAGCAGTCCCCGGGTGAGGCTAGCGGGACTCTCTGGGGCCAACGTCCTGACTTTC
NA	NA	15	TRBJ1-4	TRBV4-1	CASSPPGATNEKLFF	TGCGCCAGCAGCCCCCCCGGTGCTACTAATGAAAAACTGTTTTTT
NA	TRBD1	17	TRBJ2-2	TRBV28	CASSWLPGQANTGELFF	TGTGCCAGCAGTTGGTTACCGGGACAGGCGAACACCGGGGAGCTGTTTTTT
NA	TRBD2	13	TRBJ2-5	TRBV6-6	CASSYGGSETQYF	TGTGCCAGCAGCTACGGGGGGTCCGAGACCCAGTACTTC
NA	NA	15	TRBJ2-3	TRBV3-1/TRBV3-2	CASSQDLGLADTQYF	TGTGCCAGCAGCCAAGATCTTGGACTTGCAGATACGCAGTATTTT
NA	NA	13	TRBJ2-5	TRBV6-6	CASSVTGMKTQYF	TGTGCCAGCAGTGTAACAGGGATGAAGACCCAGTACTTC
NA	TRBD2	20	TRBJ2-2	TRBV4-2	CASSHLGTSGRAPRTGELFF	TGTGCCAGCAGCCATCTTGGGACTAGCGGGAGGGCTCCGCGCACCGGGGAGCTGTTTTTT
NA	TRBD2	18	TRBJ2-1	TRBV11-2	CASSLSRLAGVSYNEQFF	TGTGCCAGCAGCTTATCACGACTAGCGGGAGTCTCCTACAATGAGCAGTTCTTC
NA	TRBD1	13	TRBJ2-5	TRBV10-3	CAIRAGTEETQYF	TGTGCCATCAGGGCCGGGACAGAAGAGACCCAGTACTTC
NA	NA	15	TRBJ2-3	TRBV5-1	CASSLRGGSTDTQYF	TGCGCCAGCAGCTTGCGCGGCGGAAGCACAGATACGCAGTATTTT
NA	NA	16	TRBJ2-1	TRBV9	CASSLERGDKYNEQFF	TGTGCCAGCAGCCTTGAAAGGGGCGACAAGTACAATGAGCAGTTCTTC
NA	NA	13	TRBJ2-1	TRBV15	CATSRSRENEQFF	TGTGCCACCAGCAGATCTCGGGAGAATGAGCAGTTCTTC
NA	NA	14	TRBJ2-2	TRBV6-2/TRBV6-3	CASSPGLLRRELFF	TGTGCCAGCAGCCCGGGACTTCTTCGTAGGGAGCTGTTTTTT
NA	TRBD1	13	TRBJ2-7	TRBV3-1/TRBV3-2	CASTGTGGRWQYF	TGTGCCAGCACCGGGACAGGGGGCCGGTGGCAGTACTTC
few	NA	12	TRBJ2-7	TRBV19	CASKGLSDEQYF	TGTGCCAGCAAGGGGTTGTCGGACGAGCAGTACTTC
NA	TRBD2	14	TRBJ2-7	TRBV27	CASSRGRSSYEQYF	TGTGCCAGCAGCCGCGGGAGGAGCTCCTACGAGCAGTACTTC
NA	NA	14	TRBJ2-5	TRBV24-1	CATSSKPGFLTQYF	TGTGCCACCAGTTCGAAACCGGGGTTCCTGACCCAGTACTTC
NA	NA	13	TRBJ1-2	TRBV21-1	CASNSGGANGYTF	TGTGCCAGCAATTCAGGGGGCGCGAATGGCTACACCTTC
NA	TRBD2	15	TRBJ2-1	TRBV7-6	CASSPKREGNNEQFF	TGTGCCAGCAGCCCGAAGCGGGAGGGTAACAATGAGCAGTTCTTC
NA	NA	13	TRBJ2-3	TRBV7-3	CASRQVNTDTQYF	TGTGCCAGCCGACAGGTGAACACAGATACGCAGTATTTT
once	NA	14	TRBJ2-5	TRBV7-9	CASSSTVIVETQYF	TGTGCCAGCAGCTCGACAGTTATAGTGGAGACCCAGTACTTC
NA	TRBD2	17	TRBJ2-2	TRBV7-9	CASSLVALAGYTGELFF	TGTGCCAGCAGCTTAGTGGCTCTAGCGGGATACACCGGGGAGCTGTTTTTT
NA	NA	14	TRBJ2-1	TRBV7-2	CASKPSGSYNEQFF	TGTGCCAGCAAACCCAGTGGTTCCTACAATGAGCAGTTCTTC
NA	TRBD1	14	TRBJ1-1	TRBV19	CASSKMTGATEAFF	TGTGCCAGTAGTAAGATGACAGGGGCCACTGAAGCTTTCTTT
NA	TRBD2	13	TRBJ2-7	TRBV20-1	CSAGGLAGREQYF	TGCAGTGCTGGTGGACTAGCGGGCCGTGAGCAGTACTTC
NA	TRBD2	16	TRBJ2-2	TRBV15	CATSGREAGEPGELFF	TGTGCCACCAGCGGGCGCGAGGCGGGAGAGCCCGGGGAGCTGTTTTTT
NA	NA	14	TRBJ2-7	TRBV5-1	CASSLETGVYEQYF	TGCGCCAGCAGCTTGGAAACGGGAGTCTACGAGCAGTACTTC
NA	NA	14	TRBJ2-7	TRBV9	CASSVHYTGQEQYF	TGTGCCAGCAGCGTCCACTATACAGGTCAGGAGCAGTACTTC
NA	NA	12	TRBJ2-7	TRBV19	CATEAGLYEQYF	TGTGCCACCGAGGCAGGGTTATACGAGCAGTACTTC
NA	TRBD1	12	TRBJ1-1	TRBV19	CASNPTGGRTFF	TGTGCCAGTAATCCCACAGGGGGCCGGACTTTCTTT
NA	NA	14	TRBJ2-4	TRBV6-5	CASIGGLAKNIQYF	TGTGCCAGTATTGGCGGTCTAGCCAAAAACATTCAGTACTTC
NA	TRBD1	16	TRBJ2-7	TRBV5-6	CASSLSGTGVPYEQYF	TGTGCCAGCAGCTTGTCAGGGACAGGGGTCCCCTACGAGCAGTACTTC
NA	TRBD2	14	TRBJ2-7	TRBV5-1	CASSLTSGSYEQYF	TGCGCCAGCAGCTTGACTAGCGGATCCTACGAGCAGTACTTC
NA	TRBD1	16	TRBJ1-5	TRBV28	CASSRDRGYSNQPQHF	TGTGCCAGCAGTCGGGACAGGGGTTATAGCAATCAGCCCCAGCATTTT
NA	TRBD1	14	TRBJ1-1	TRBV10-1	CASSEDRVTAEAFF	TGCGCCAGCAGCGAGGACAGGGTCACGGCTGAAGCTTTCTTT
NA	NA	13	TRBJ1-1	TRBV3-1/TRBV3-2	CASSQISGTEAFF	TGTGCCAGCAGCCAGATCTCCGGGACAGAAGCTTTCTTT
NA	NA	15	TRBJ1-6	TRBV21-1	CASSKAQGRWSPLHF	TGTGCCAGCAGCAAAGCTCAGGGTCGTTGGTCACCCCTCCACTTT
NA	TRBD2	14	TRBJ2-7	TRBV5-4	CASSLGAGVDEQYF	TGTGCCAGCAGCTTGGGAGCGGGAGTCGACGAGCAGTACTTC
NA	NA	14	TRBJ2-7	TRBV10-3	CAIGRLDLGGEQYF	TGTGCCATCGGAAGACTGGATCTGGGAGGCGAGCAGTACTTC
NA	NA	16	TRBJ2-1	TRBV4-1	CASSQEGGSVVYEQFF	TGCGCCAGCAGCCAAGAAGGGGGATCCGTGGTCTATGAGCAGTTCTTC
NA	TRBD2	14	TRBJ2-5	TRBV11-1	CASSFSGNQETQYF	TGTGCCAGCAGCTTTAGCGGGAACCAAGAGACCCAGTACTTC
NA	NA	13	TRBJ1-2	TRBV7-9	CASSLGQVLSYTF	TGTGCCAGCAGCTTAGGACAGGTCCTGAGCTACACCTTC
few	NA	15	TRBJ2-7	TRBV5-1	CASSLEGLGSYEQYF	TGCGCCAGCAGCTTGGAGGGACTGGGCTCCTACGAGCAGTACTTC
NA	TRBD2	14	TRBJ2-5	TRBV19	CASSIGAGGETQYF	TGTGCCAGTAGTATCGGGGCGGGAGGTGAGACCCAGTACTTC
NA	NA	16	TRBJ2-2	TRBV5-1	CASSLLSGLNTGELFF	TGCGCCAGCAGCTTGTTATCCGGGTTGAACACCGGGGAGCTGTTTTTT
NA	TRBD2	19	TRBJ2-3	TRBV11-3	CASSPSTGLAGAGTDTQYF	TGTGCCAGCAGCCCGTCGACAGGCTTAGCGGGAGCTGGGACAGATACGCAGTATTTT
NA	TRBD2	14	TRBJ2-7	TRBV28	CASSPTGGFIEQYF	TGTGCCAGCAGTCCTACGGGAGGCTTTATCGAGCAGTACTTC